These 26 T cell receptor beta chains originate from one sample sequenced in a study of OX40 agonist ivuxolimab in advanced cancers. Measured with immunoSEQ multiplex PCR; TCRdb has only the in-frame clones, and not every one. The sample has fewer than 30,000 clones, around 85% seen once; the top ten hold around 27%. The source material was CD4+ or CD8+ T cells sorted from blood, sampled in a trial of the OX40 agonist ivuxolimab. The receptors come from an adult with an advanced solid tumor such as melanoma, head and neck, liver or kidney cancer.

The chain uses TRBV5-6 and TRBJ2-7; the match to TRBD2 covers 9 bases. The CDR3 extends over 15 amino acids. V trimming: 4 bases; J trimming: 2 bases; junction bases outside the gene matches: 7. The germline V gene has CDR1 SGHDT and CDR2 YYEEEE. The CDR3 reads CASSPALAGPYEQYF. CDR3 DNA sequence: TGTGCCAGCAGCCCGGCCCTAGCGGGACCCTACGAGCAGTACTTC.

This clone appeared a few times. The chain links TRBV2 to TRBJ2-3; 9 nucleotides align to TRBD2. Germline lookup yields CDR1 SNHLY and CDR2 FYNNEI. Germline trimming cut 7 bases from V and 1 base from J; bases unmatched to any gene: 6. This CDR3 has 15 amino acids. CDR3 residues: CASKSLAGGTDTQYF. In DNA form, the CDR3 reads TGTGCCAGCAAAAGTTTAGCGGGGGGCACAGATACGCAGTATTTT.

The chain links TRBV25-1 to TRBJ2-1; D not certain. The CDR3 is made up of 13 amino acids. The V end was cut by 10 bases, the J end by 0 bases, with 10 bases between. Germline lookup yields CDR1 MGHDK and CDR2 SYGVNS. The CDR3 reads CATDPSSYNEQFF. In DNA form, the CDR3 reads TGTGCCACCGACCCAAGCTCCTACAATGAGCAGTTCTTC.

The chain couples TRBV7-2 to TRBJ2-3, with 13 nucleotides matching TRBD2. The CDR3 has 16 residues. Trimming removed 4 bases from V and 6 bases from J; junction bases left unmatched: 7. CDR1 is SGHTA and CDR2 is FQGNSA in the germline V gene. The CDR3 sequence is CASSSSTSGRGDTQYF. The CDR3 DNA reads as TGTGCCAGCAGCTCTTCCACTAGCGGGAGGGGCGATACGCAGTATTTT.

V usage is TRBV5-1 and J usage is TRBJ2-7; 10 positions agree with TRBD2. Germline values: CDR1 SGHRS, CDR2 YFSETQ. This CDR3 contains 17 residues. V was clipped by 2 bases and J by 2 bases; unmatched bases: 10. CDR3 in amino acids: CASSFHTSGTSPYEQYF. The CDR3 region has the DNA TGCGCCAGCAGCTTCCACACTAGCGGGACCTCGCCCTACGAGCAGTACTTC.

The V call is TRBV7-3, the J call TRBJ2-1; 12 bases line up with TRBD2. From germline, CDR1 is SGHTA and CDR2 FQGTGA. The CDR3 has 17 residues. V lost 5 bases and J lost 4; bases outside the gene matches: 9. The CDR3 DNA reads TGTGCCAGCAGCCTGACCTCGACTAGCGGGAGTTACAATGAGCAGTTCTTC. This encodes CASSLTSTSGSYNEQFF.

The rearrangement joins TRBV6-5 to TRBJ1-1, with D tentatively TRBD1 (5 bases). The CDR3 is made up of 15 amino acids. The V end was cut by 6 bases, the J end by 2 bases, with 16 bases between. Germline CDR1 and CDR2: MNHEY and SVGAGI. CDR3 nucleotide sequence: TGTGCCAGCAGGTGGAGCAGGGTGGGAAACACTGAAGCTTTCTTT. Translating gives CASRWSRVGNTEAFF.

The rearrangement uses TRBV19 and TRBJ1-1; D not resolved. Trimming stripped 5 bases from V and 0 bases from J, with 7 bases between. CDR1 LNHDA and CDR2 SQIVND come from the germline V gene (reference sequence). This CDR3 spans 13 amino acids. DNA for the CDR3: TGTGCCAGTAGTGTTAGTATGAACACTGAAGCTTTCTTT. This gives the protein CASSVSMNTEAFF. The full variable domain, its missing parts supplied by reference TRBV19 and TRBJ1-1, is DGGITQSPKYLFRKEGQNVTLSCEQNLNHDAMYWYRQDPGQGLRLIYYSQIVNDFQKGDIAEGYSVSREKKESFPLTVTSAQKNPTAFYLCASSVSMNTEAFFGQGTRLTVV.

The rearrangement links TRBV5-5 to TRBJ2-2; no firm D call. The germline gives CDR1 SGHKS, CDR2 YYEKEE (reference sequence). The CDR3 sequence is 15 residues long. The V and J ends lost 3 bases and 0 bases respectively, with 9 bases between them. This CDR3 is CASSSIGSNTGELFF. CDR3 nucleotides: TGTGCCAGCAGCTCGATCGGATCGAACACCGGGGAGCTGTTTTTT.

The chain joins TRBV4-1 to TRBJ2-1, with D perhaps TRBD2 (6 bases). This CDR3 contains 16 residues. With 4 bases removed from V and 3 bases from J, the gap between germline ends came to 16 bases. CDR1 and CDR2 from the germline V gene are MGHRA and YSYEKL. The CDR3 DNA reads TGCGCCAGCAGCCCGCCTGCGGGACCCCTCTACAATGAGCAGTTCTTC. Translation: CASSPPAGPLYNEQFF.

The chain uses TRBV7-2 and TRBJ1-2; D uncertain. Germline V gene data show CDR1 as SGHTA and CDR2 as FQGNSA. V shed 4 bases and J shed 4 bases, with 13 bases lying between them. This CDR3 is 14 amino acids long. CDR3 protein: CASSSNRRTYGYTF. CDR3 nucleotides: TGTGCCAGCAGCTCCAATAGACGGACCTATGGCTACACCTTC.

The chain links TRBV19 to TRBJ2-7; 10 nucleotides agree with TRBD2. The germline gives CDR1 LNHDA, CDR2 SQIVND (reference sequence). Losses at the gene ends were 0 bases for V and 3 bases for J; bases not matched to a gene: 5. The CDR3 spans 16 residues. CDR3 DNA: TGTGCCAGTAGTATAGAGGCACTAGCGGGACTCTACGAGCAGTACTTC. As protein: CASSIEALAGLYEQYF.

The rearrangement joins TRBV14 to TRBJ1-3; 8 nucleotides agree with TRBD1. The V segment lost 3 bases and the J segment 2 bases; nucleotides outside the gene matches: 6. The CDR3 has 16 residues. Germline loops: CDR1 SGHDN, CDR2 FVKESK. The CDR3 reads CASSQGSRGPGNTIYF. CDR3 nucleotides: TGTGCCAGCAGCCAGGGGTCCAGGGGGCCTGGAAACACCATATATTTT.

A word on this clone: This specimen includes other DNA sequences encoding the same CDR3. J is TRBJ1-4 and V is TRBV5-6; no definite D call. CDR1 is SGHDT, CDR2 YYEEEE, per germline. The CDR3 covers 14 residues. V was cut by 2 bases and J by 0 bases, with 5 bases left in between. CDR3 region: CASSLIATNEKLFF. CDR3 nucleotide sequence: TGTGCCAGCAGCTTAATCGCAACTAATGAAAAACTGTTTTTT.

The chain links TRBV11-3 to TRBJ2-3; the D call may be TRBD1 or TRBD2 (7 bases each). This CDR3 region has 15 residues. Trimming pared 5 bases from V and 6 bases from J, leaving 18 bases between. The germline V gene has CDR1 SGHNT and CDR2 YENEEA. This CDR3 reads CASSLMWEGADTQYF. The CDR3 DNA is TGTGCCAGCAGCCTCATGTGGGAGGGGGCGGATACGCAGTATTTT.

The CDR3 DNA reads as TGTGCCAGCAGCGTAGGGGTGAATTCCTACAATGAGCAGTTCTTC. This codes for CASSVGVNSYNEQFF. This chain links TRBV9 with TRBJ2-1; D ambiguous. V was pared by 0 bases and J by 1 base, with 8 bases between. Germline lookup yields CDR1 SGDLS and CDR2 YYNGEE. This CDR3 is 15 amino acids long. Full variable domain (missing parts from reference TRBV9 and TRBJ2-1): DSGVTQTPKHLITATGQRVTLRCSPRSGDLSVYWYQQSLDQGLQFLIQYYNGEERAKGNILERFSAQQFPDLHSELNLSSLELGDSALYFCASSVGVNSYNEQFFGPGTRLTVL.

The V and J genes are TRBV7-2 and TRBJ1-1; D not certain. V was trimmed by 7 bases and J by 7 bases, leaving 10 bases between them. The CDR3 is 11 residues long. The V gene's germline CDR1 is SGHTA and CDR2 FQGNSA. CDR3 loop: CASTSGFEAFF. As DNA, the CDR3 is TGTGCCAGCACCTCGGGGTTTGAAGCTTTCTTT. The full variable domain, completed using reference TRBV7-2 and TRBJ1-1, is GAGVSQSPSNKVTEKGKDVELRCDPISGHTALYWYRQSLGQGLEFLIYFQGNSAPDKSGLPSDRFSAERTGGSVSTLTIQRTQQEDSAVYLCASTSGFEAFFGQGTRLTVV.

J is TRBJ2-7 and V is TRBV25-1; the D is unclear. Germline assignment: CDR1 MGHDK and CDR2 SYGVNS. The CDR3 loop spans 14 amino acids. Trimming shortened V by 4 bases and J by 3 bases, and 13 bases separated the two germline ends. CDR3 in DNA: TGTGCCAGCAGTGCAGGATACGAAAACTACGAGCAGTACTTC. Its translation: CASSAGYENYEQYF.

The chain is built from TRBV4-3 and TRBJ1-2; 8 bases align to TRBD1. Germline V lookup: CDR1 LGHNA, CDR2 YSLEER. This CDR3 has 15 residues. V shed 0 bases, J shed 6 bases, and the junction held 6 bases outside the gene matches. For the CDR3, the DNA is TGCGCCAGCAGCCAAGAGCGACAGGGGCACCATGGCTACACCTTC. Translated, it gives CASSQERQGHHGYTF.

The chain links TRBV2 to TRBJ2-3; D might be TRBD1 (6 bases). The CDR3 sequence is 15 residues long. The ends were cut back, 11 bases at V and 1 base at J, with 19 bases in the middle. The germline CDR1 and CDR2 sequences are SNHLY and FYNNEI. CDR3 nucleotides: TGTGCCTCCCAGGGGCAGGGGTGGGGCACAGATACGCAGTATTTT. Encoded protein: CASQGQGWGTDTQYF.

This chain links TRBV25-1 with TRBJ2-7, with 12 bases lining up with TRBD2. CDR1 and CDR2 from the germline V gene are MGHDK and SYGVNS. With V trimmed by 0 bases and J by 6 bases, 3 bases remained unmatched. The CDR3 is made up of 15 amino acids. The CDR3 bases are TGTGCCAGCAGTGAATATTTGGGACTAGCGGGCGAGCAGTACTTC. Translating it yields CASSEYLGLAGEQYF.

The chain carries TRBV7-2 and TRBJ2-7; unclear D gene. CDR3 length equals 13 residues. The V gene lost 5 bases and the J gene lost 1 base, with 9 bases spanning the gap. In germline, CDR1 is SGHTA, CDR2 FQGNSA. The CDR3 DNA reads as TGTGCCAGCAGCGAAGGTTCTTCCTACGAGCAGTACTTC. The encoded protein is CASSEGSSYEQYF.

Comment on this clone: The germline gene is not matched at one end of the junction; a read error may be the cause. This chain connects TRBV27 to TRBJ1-5; D is uncertain. Germline values: CDR1 MNHEY, CDR2 SMNVEV (reference sequence). The CDR3 consists of 16 residues. The CDR3: CASSPLLRGSSQPQHF. The CDR3 DNA follows: TGTGCCAGCAGCCCACTTTTACGGGGAAGCAGTCAGCCCCAGCATTTT.

This sequence joins TRBV7-8 and TRBJ2-5; weak D call: TRBD1 (6 bases). CDR1 is SGHVS, CDR2 FQNEAQ, per germline. The length of the CDR3 is 15 residues. The V end was cut by 5 bases, the J end by 5 bases, with 18 bases between. The DNA of the CDR3 is TGTGCCAGCAGCCAGTTTACGGACAGAGGGGAGACCCAGTACTTC. Protein sequence: CASSQFTDRGETQYF.

Concerning this clone: Other DNA sequences in this sample translate to the same CDR3. The J gene is TRBJ2-1, the V gene TRBV28, with TRBD2 identical over 14 bases. This CDR3 comprises 19 residues. CDR1 and CDR2 (germline): MDHEN, SYDVKM. Trimming at V came to 4 bases and at J to 4 bases, leaving 12 bases not matched to a gene. The CDR3 DNA sequence: TGTGCCAGCAGTTCTGGACTAGCGGGAGGCGACGTTAAGTACAATGAGCAGTTCTTC. Amino acid sequence: CASSSGLAGGDVKYNEQFF.

On this clone: A much larger clonotype is one base distant, so this may be a read error. The V call is TRBV27, the J call TRBJ2-7; 9 bases agree with TRBD2. Germline CDR1 and CDR2: MNHEY and SMNVEV (reference sequence). The length of the CDR3 is 15 residues. Unmatched junction bases numbered 16, after V lost 11 bases and J lost 5 bases. This CDR3 is CAGTRRSGGIDEQYF. DNA for the CDR3: TGTGCCGGCACAAGGAGAAGCGGGGGGATCGACGAGCAGTACTTC.